These T cell receptor beta chains were read from a single sample in a study of graft-versus-host responses after intestinal transplantation. Profiled with immunoSEQ multiplex PCR; TCRdb holds only in-frame clones, not every one. The sample includes more than 20,000 clones, approximately 87% of them seen just once. Sequenced here: PBMCs, sampled around 28 days after intestinal transplant. Receptors were obtained from a human patient who received an intestinal transplant, so some T cells may come from the graft donor. CDR3s include the opening cysteine and the closing phenylalanine or tryptophan. The order of the fields is D gene, V gene, clone size, J gene, CDR3 DNA, CDR3 protein. A D gene is named only where the DNA matches it firmly. Size values are once, few and many counts, or a class for expanded clones, and some rows have none.

TRBD2	TRBV9	-	TRBJ2-1	TGTGCCAGCAGCGTAGGGGGACTAACCCAGAGCTCCTACAATGAGCAGTTCTTC	CASSVGGLTQSSYNEQFF
-	TRBV4-1	-	TRBJ1-2	TGCGCCAGCAGCCAAGTCTTAGGAGAGGCTGACGACTACACCTTC	CASSQVLGEADDYTF
-	TRBV1	-	TRBJ2-5	TGCACCAGCAGTCGGACTACCCAAGAGACCCAGTACTTC	CTSSRTTQETQYF
-	TRBV6-5	-	TRBJ2-3	TGTGCCAGCAGTTACTCGGGCACTTCGGACACAGATACGCAGTATTTT	CASSYSGTSDTDTQYF
-	TRBV9	few	TRBJ1-2	TGTGCCAGCAGCGTAGGGTACCCCTCGGACTATGGCTACACCTTC	CASSVGYPSDYGYTF
TRBD2	TRBV5-4	-	TRBJ2-2	TGTGCCAGCAGCCCACGGTCAAGGAGCGGGGGGGCCAGTAGCACCGGGGAGCTGTTTTTT	CASSPRSRSGGASSTGELFF
-	TRBV11-1	-	TRBJ2-1	TGTGCCAGCAGCTTTAGGCAGGGCGCCTACAATGAGCAGTTCTTC	CASSFRQGAYNEQFF
-	TRBV6-5	-	TRBJ2-7	TGTGCCAGCAGTTACGGGGGCAGGTACGAGCAGTACTTC	CASSYGGRYEQYF
-	TRBV7-9	-	TRBJ1-2	TGTGCCAGCAGCTTAATTGGGCATGGCTACACCTTC	CASSLIGHGYTF
-	TRBV7-8	-	TRBJ2-6	TGTGCCAGCAGCTCCCCACAGGGTACTGGGGCCAACGTCCTGACTTTC	CASSSPQGTGANVLTF
-	TRBV28	-	TRBJ1-6	TGTGCCAGCAGTTTATCAGCCCTGATGGTGAGGCGTAATTCACCCCTCCACTTT	CASSLSALMVRRNSPLHF
-	TRBV6-1	-	TRBJ1-6	TGTGCCAGCAGCGCTACGGGGTTCCGGAATTCACCCCTCCACTTT	CASSATGFRNSPLHF
TRBD1	TRBV19	-	TRBJ2-7	TGTGCCAGTAGTACAACCGGGACAGGGATTGGCGAGCAGTACTTC	CASSTTGTGIGEQYF
TRBD2	TRBV4-1	-	TRBJ2-7	TGCGCCAGCAGCCAAGGTCCTAGCGGGGGCGACGCCTACGAGCAGTACTTC	CASSQGPSGGDAYEQYF
-	TRBV6-1	few	TRBJ2-7	TGTGCCAGCAGTGAAGAGGGGGGGCTTCCCTACGAGCAGTACTTC	CASSEEGGLPYEQYF
-	TRBV11-2	-	TRBJ2-3	TGTGCCAGCAGCTTAGATCGAGGGCCCCCTAGCACAGATACGCAGTATTTT	CASSLDRGPPSTDTQYF
-	TRBV7-9	-	TRBJ2-6	TGTGCCAGCAGCTTTACAGGGACCGGGGCCAACGTCCTGACTTTC	CASSFTGTGANVLTF
TRBD2	TRBV13	-	TRBJ2-1	TGTGCCGGCAGCTCTGCTGGAGCGGGGGGCCCCTACAATGAGCAGTTCTTC	CAGSSAGAGGPYNEQFF
-	TRBV4-1	-	TRBJ2-2	TGCGCCAGCAGCCAAGTAAGGGTCGGGGAGCTGTTTTTT	CASSQVRVGELFF
TRBD2	TRBV15	-	TRBJ2-1	TGTGCCACCAGCGTAAGCGGGGGGTCTTACAATGAGCAGTTCTTC	CATSVSGGSYNEQFF
TRBD2	TRBV7-6	-	TRBJ2-7	TGTGCCAGCAGCTTAGGGGAGAGCGGGGGGGCCGCGTACGAGCAGTACTTC	CASSLGESGGAAYEQYF
TRBD1	TRBV4-1	-	TRBJ2-7	TGCGCCAGCAGCCAAGACTTGTGGGGCCAGGGGGCATACGAGCAGTACTTC	CASSQDLWGQGAYEQYF
TRBD2	TRBV5-4	-	TRBJ2-5	TGTGCCAGCAGCTTCGGCCTAGCGGGAGAAGAGACCCAGTACTTC	CASSFGLAGEETQYF
-	TRBV5-4	few	TRBJ2-7	TGTGCCAGCAGCGGCCGGGACTACGAGCAGTACTTC	CASSGRDYEQYF
-	TRBV5-1	-	TRBJ2-5	TGCGCCAGCAGCTTGAAGGCGGGCTCCGAGACCCAGTACTTC	CASSLKAGSETQYF
TRBD1	TRBV30	-	TRBJ2-1	TGTGCCTGTTCTCTCAGGGGGTTCGACAATGAGCAGTTCTTC	CACSLRGFDNEQFF
-	TRBV7-3	-	TRBJ2-2	TGTGCCAGCAGCTGGTCGGGACCGCCAGGGCCCGGGGAGCTGTTTTTT	CASSWSGPPGPGELFF
TRBD1	TRBV5-1	few	TRBJ1-1	TGCGCCAGCAAGGCAGGGGGCTCGGGTGTCGGCACTGAAGCTTTCTTT	CASKAGGSGVGTEAFF
-	TRBV4-1	-	TRBJ2-5	TGCGCCAGCAGCCAACAGTTCACCCAAGAGACCCAGTACTTC	CASSQQFTQETQYF
TRBD2	TRBV5-1	-	TRBJ2-1	TGCGCCAGCAGCTCATCCTCGGGACTAGCGGGGGGGGATGAGCAGTTCTTC	CASSSSSGLAGGDEQFF
-	TRBV4-1	-	TRBJ2-7	TGCGCCAGCAGCCAAGAGCGAGGGAGCTCCTACGAGCAGTACTTC	CASSQERGSSYEQYF
TRBD1	TRBV7-6	-	TRBJ2-1	TGTGCCAGCAGCTTAAGTTCTACAGGGGGTTTGAATGAGCAGTTCTTC	CASSLSSTGGLNEQFF
-	TRBV6-5	-	TRBJ1-1	TGTGCCAGCAGGTCATCGAGAGAGGTAAACACTGAAGCTTTCTTT	CASRSSREVNTEAFF
-	TRBV7-6	-	TRBJ2-1	TGTGCCAGCAGCTTAGCGGGGGGGCCGGTCAATGAGCAGTTCTTC	CASSLAGGPVNEQFF
TRBD1	TRBV19	once	TRBJ2-6	TGTGCCAGTAGTATTGGGACAGGACTCTCTGGGGCCAACGTCCTGACTTTC	CASSIGTGLSGANVLTF
TRBD1	TRBV2	once	TRBJ2-6	TGTGCCAGCAGGACAGGGGGGGTCTCTGGGGCCAACGTCCTGACTTTC	CASRTGGVSGANVLTF
TRBD2	TRBV4-2	-	TRBJ2-7	TGTGCCAGCAGCCAAGATCGGACTAGCTCCTACGAGCAGTACTTC	CASSQDRTSSYEQYF
TRBD2	TRBV6-5	-	TRBJ2-1	TGTGCCAGCAGTTACTCGATCGGGGGGGCCTTTGAGCAGTTCTTC	CASSYSIGGAFEQFF
-	TRBV9	-	TRBJ2-3	TGTGCCAGCAGCGTAGAGGAGCAGTATTTT	CASSVEEQYF
-	TRBV6-1	-	TRBJ1-5	TGTGCCAGCGACAGTGGAGGTTTCAATCAGCCCCAGCATTTT	CASDSGGFNQPQHF
-	TRBV7-2	-	TRBJ2-2	TGTGCCAGCAGCTACCATATGACCGGGGAGCTGTTTTTT	CASSYHMTGELFF
-	TRBV15	-	TRBJ2-7	TGTGCCACCAGCCGGGAGAGGGGGCGCAACTACGAGCAGTACTTC	CATSRERGRNYEQYF
-	TRBV2	-	TRBJ2-3	TGTGCCAGCACTCTTGGTAGGAGGGGGGGCCTGACAGATACGCAGTATTTT	CASTLGRRGGLTDTQYF
-	TRBV28	-	TRBJ2-1	TGTGCCAGCAGTTTAGTTGTAGGGGCCGTGTACAATGAGCAGTTCTTC	CASSLVVGAVYNEQFF
-	TRBV29-1	-	TRBJ2-7	TGCAGCGTTGGTAGCTCCTACGAGCAGTACTTC	CSVGSSYEQYF
-	TRBV6-5	-	TRBJ2-2	TGTGCCAGCAGTGAACCAGGTACCGGGGAGCTGTTTTTT	CASSEPGTGELFF
-	TRBV6-1	-	TRBJ2-7	TGTGCCAGCAGTGTAAGTTCCTACGAGCAGTACTTC	CASSVSSYEQYF
-	TRBV7-9	-	TRBJ1-5	TGTGCCAGCAGCCAAGAGGTGGATCAGCCCCAGCATTTT	CASSQEVDQPQHF
-	TRBV19	-	TRBJ2-5	TGTGCCAGTAGTATAGGGGGGCAAGAGACCCAGTACTTC	CASSIGGQETQYF
-	TRBV28	-	TRBJ2-3	TGTGCCAGCAGTTTAGGTCAATTCACAGATACGCAGTATTTT	CASSLGQFTDTQYF
-	TRBV27	-	TRBJ2-7	TGTGCCAGCAAGGGGGGACCCTACGAGCAGTACTTC	CASKGGPYEQYF
-	TRBV6-4	few	TRBJ2-7	TGTGCCAGCAGGTGCCCCGCCGGGCCTTTAAGCTCCTACGAGCAGTACTTC	CASRCPAGPLSSYEQYF
-	TRBV29-1	-	TRBJ1-2	TGCAGCGTTGGTGAGGCAGGGGCCGGCTACACCTTC	CSVGEAGAGYTF
TRBD1	TRBV5-8	few	TRBJ1-1	TGTGCCAGCAGCGGAGCCGGGACAGAGAGCACTGAAGCTTTCTTT	CASSGAGTESTEAFF
-	TRBV12-2	-	TRBJ2-1	TGTGCAAGTCGCTTAGGGGGAGGGCCCTCTCATGAGCAGTTCTTC	CASRLGGGPSHEQFF
TRBD1	TRBV29-1	-	TRBJ2-5	TGCAGCGCACGGACAGGGCGAGAGACCCAGTACTTC	CSARTGRETQYF
-	TRBV28	-	TRBJ2-7	TGTGCCAGCAGATTGACTAGGGGGTACGAGCAGTACTTC	CASRLTRGYEQYF
TRBD2	TRBV6-1	-	TRBJ2-3	TGTGCCAGCACCCTATCTGGGGGGGGGATTGATACGCAGTATTTT	CASTLSGGGIDTQYF
-	TRBV4-1	-	TRBJ2-5	TGCGCCAGCAGCCAAGAAGGAGGGGGGGTGAGGGAGACCCAGTACTTC	CASSQEGGGVRETQYF